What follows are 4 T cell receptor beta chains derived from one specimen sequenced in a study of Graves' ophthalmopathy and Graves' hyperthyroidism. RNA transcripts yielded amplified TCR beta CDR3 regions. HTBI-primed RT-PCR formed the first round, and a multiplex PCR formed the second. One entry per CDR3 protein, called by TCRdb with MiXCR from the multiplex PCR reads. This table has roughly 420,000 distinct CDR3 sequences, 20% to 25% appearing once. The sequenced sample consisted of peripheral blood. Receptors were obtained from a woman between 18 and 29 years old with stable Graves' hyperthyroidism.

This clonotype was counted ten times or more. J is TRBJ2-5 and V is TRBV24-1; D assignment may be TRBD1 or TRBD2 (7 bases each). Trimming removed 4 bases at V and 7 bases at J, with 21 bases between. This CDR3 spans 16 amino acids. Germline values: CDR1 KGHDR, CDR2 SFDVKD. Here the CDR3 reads CATSERQGGGLGTQYF. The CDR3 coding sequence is TGTGCCACCAGTGAACGCCAGGGGGGGGGTTTGGGGACCCAGTACTTC.

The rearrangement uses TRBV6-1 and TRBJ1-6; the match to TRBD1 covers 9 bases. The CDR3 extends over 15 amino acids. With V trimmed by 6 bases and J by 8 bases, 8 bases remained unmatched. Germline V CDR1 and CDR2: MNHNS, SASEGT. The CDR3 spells CASRAGQGMYSPLHF. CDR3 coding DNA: TGTGCCAGCAGAGCCGGACAGGGGATGTATTCACCCCTCCACTTT.

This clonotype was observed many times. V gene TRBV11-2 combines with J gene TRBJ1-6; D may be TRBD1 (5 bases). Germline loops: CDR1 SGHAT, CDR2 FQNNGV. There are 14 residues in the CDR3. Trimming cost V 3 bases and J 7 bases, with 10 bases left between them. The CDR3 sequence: CASSFAGRNSPLHF. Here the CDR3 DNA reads TGTGCCAGCAGCTTCGCAGGGCGGAATTCACCCCTCCACTTT.

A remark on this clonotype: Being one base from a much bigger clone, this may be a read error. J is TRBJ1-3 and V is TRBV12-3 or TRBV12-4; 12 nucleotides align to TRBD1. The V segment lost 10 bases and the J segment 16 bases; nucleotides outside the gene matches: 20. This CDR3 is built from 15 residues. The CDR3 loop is CAITSRGTGGSGLYF. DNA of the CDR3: TGTGCCATCACCTCGCGCGGGACAGGGGGCAGTGGCTTGTATTTT.